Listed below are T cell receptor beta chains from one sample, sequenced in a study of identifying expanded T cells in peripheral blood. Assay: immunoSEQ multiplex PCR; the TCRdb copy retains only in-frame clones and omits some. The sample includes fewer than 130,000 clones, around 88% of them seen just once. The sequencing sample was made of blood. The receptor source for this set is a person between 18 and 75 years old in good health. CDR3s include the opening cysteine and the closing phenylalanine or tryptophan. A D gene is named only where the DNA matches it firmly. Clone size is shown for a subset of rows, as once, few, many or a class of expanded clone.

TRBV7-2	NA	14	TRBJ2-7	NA	TGTGCCAGCAGCTTCCTAGCTGGCCCCTACGAGCAGTACTTC	CASSFLAGPYEQYF
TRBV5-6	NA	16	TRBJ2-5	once	TGTGCCAGCAGCTTGGGCTGGGGCCACTCCGGGGAGACCCAGTACTTC	CASSLGWGHSGETQYF
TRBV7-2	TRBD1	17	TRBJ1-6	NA	TGTGCCAGCAGCCTGGGGGAAACCGCAGGGGGATTAGGACCCCTCCACTTT	CASSLGETAGGLGPLHF
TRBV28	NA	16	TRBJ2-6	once	TGTGCCAGCCACCACGGGACCTACTCTGGGGCCAACGTCCTGACTTTC	CASHHGTYSGANVLTF
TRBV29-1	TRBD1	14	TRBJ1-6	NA	TGCAGCGCCCGTGGACAGGCGATTAATTCACCCCTCCACTTT	CSARGQAINSPLHF
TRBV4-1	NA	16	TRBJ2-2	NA	TGCGCCAGCAGCCAAGTGGGGAGGACTTACACCGGGGAGCTGTTTTTT	CASSQVGRTYTGELFF
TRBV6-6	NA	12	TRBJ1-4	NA	TGTGCCAGCAGTAGTAGGGATGAAAAACTGTTTTTT	CASSSRDEKLFF
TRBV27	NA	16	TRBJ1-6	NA	TGTGCCAGCAGTTCCTCCGGGGGGGCGCGTAATTCACCCCTCCACTTT	CASSSSGGARNSPLHF
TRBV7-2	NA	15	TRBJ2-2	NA	TGTGCCAGCAGCCCGGTCAGAGCGAACACCGGGGAGCTGTTTTTT	CASSPVRANTGELFF
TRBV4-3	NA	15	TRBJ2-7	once	TGCGCCAGCAGCCAAGATGAGTTCGGGGCTTACGAGCAGTACTTC	CASSQDEFGAYEQYF
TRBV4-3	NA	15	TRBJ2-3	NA	TGCGCCAGCAGCCAAAGGTGGGACAGCACAGATACGCAGTATTTT	CASSQRWDSTDTQYF
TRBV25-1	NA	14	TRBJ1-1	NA	TGTGCCAGCAGCGGGGGTGGGAGGTCGACTGAAGCTTTCTTT	CASSGGGRSTEAFF
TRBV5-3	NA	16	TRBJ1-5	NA	TGTGCCAGAAGCCGCGGGAGACTTCGGCGCAATCAGCCCCAGCATTTT	CARSRGRLRRNQPQHF
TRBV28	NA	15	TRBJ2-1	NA	TGTGCCAGCAGTTTGGGCAGCAGGGGATACAATGAGCAGTTCTTC	CASSLGSRGYNEQFF
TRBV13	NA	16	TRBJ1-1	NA	TGTGCCAGCAGCATCGGGACCAACCGGGCCAACACTGAAGCTTTCTTT	CASSIGTNRANTEAFF
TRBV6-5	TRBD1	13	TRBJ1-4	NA	TGTGCCAGCAGCGGACAGGGAGGTGAAAAACTGTTTTTT	CASSGQGGEKLFF
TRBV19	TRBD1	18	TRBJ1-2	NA	TGTGCCAGTCCTAAGTATCCGGGACAGGGCCCTGATTGGCGCGGCTACACCTTC	CASPKYPGQGPDWRGYTF
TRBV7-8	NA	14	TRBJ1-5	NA	TGTGCCAGCACCTCCGGGACCCCGTTACAGCCCCAGCATTTT	CASTSGTPLQPQHF
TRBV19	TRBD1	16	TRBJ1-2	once	TGTGCCAGTAGTACTACCTACAGGGGCGCCTACTATGGCTACACCTTC	CASSTTYRGAYYGYTF
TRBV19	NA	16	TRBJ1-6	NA	TGTGCCAGTAGTATAGTTCCCACAGGGCGTAATTCACCCCTCCACTTT	CASSIVPTGRNSPLHF
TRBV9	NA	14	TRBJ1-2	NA	TGTGCCAGCAGTAGACACGGGAAGACCTATGGCTACACCTTC	CASSRHGKTYGYTF
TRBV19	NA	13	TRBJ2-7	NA	TGTGCCAGTAGTGGGGCAGGGTGGTACGAGCAGTACTTC	CASSGAGWYEQYF
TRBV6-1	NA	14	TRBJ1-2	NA	TGTGCCAGCGGGAATTTGGGGGCCTACTATGGCTACACCTTC	CASGNLGAYYGYTF
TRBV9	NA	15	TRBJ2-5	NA	TGTGCCAGCAGCGTAGGAGGGAGGCTGGGAGAGACCCAGTACTTC	CASSVGGRLGETQYF
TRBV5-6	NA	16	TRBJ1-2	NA	TGTGCCAGCAGCTTGCTGGGGACCGACACTAACTATGGCTACACCTTC	CASSLLGTDTNYGYTF
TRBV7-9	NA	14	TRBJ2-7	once	TGTGCCAGCAGCCACAGACAGGCGCCCTACGAGCAGTACTTC	CASSHRQAPYEQYF
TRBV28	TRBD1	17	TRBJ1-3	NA	TGTGCCAGCAGTCGACAGGGGGCAATTTTCTCTGGAAACACCATATATTTT	CASSRQGAIFSGNTIYF
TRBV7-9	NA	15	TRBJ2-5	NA	TGTGCCAGCAGCACCTGGTCAGAGGGGATAGGGACCCAGTACTTC	CASSTWSEGIGTQYF
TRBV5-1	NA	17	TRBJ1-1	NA	TGCGCCAGCAGCTCGTACCGCGTGGGAAGGGGTCCCACTGAAGCTTTCTTT	CASSSYRVGRGPTEAFF
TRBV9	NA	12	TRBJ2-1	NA	TGTGCCAGCCGATATAGGGACTCCCCCCAGTTCTTC	CASRYRDSPQFF
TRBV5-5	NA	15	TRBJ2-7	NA	TGCGCCAGCAGCCAAGATTTAGGTAGCTCCTACGAGCAGTACTTC	CASSQDLGSSYEQYF
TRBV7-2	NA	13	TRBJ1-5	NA	TGTGCCAGCAGCTGGGACGCGAGTCAGCCCCAGCATTTT	CASSWDASQPQHF
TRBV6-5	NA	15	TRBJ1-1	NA	TGTGCCAGCAGTTACTCGTCCCTATCGGACACTGAAGCTTTCTTT	CASSYSSLSDTEAFF
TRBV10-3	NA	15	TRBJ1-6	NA	TGTGCCATCAGTGAAGGGACGGGAGATAATTCACCCCTCCACTTT	CAISEGTGDNSPLHF
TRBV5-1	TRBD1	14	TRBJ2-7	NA	TGCGCCAGCAGCTTCGGACAGGGAATCGACGAGCAGTACTTC	CASSFGQGIDEQYF
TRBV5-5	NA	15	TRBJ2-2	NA	TGTGCCAGCAGCTTGACTAGGGCGAACACCGGGGAGCTGTTTTTT	CASSLTRANTGELFF
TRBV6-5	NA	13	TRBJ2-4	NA	TGTGCCAGCACCCAGGGGGGGGAGAACATTCAGTACTTC	CASTQGGENIQYF
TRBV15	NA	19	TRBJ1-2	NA	TGTGCCACCAGCAGAGATTCTTCAGGGGTAATTGGATTTAACTATGGCTACACCTTC	CATSRDSSGVIGFNYGYTF
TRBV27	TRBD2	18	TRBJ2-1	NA	TGTGCCAGCAGTTTTCGTAGCGGGGGTGCCAGCTCCTACAATGAGCAGTTCTTC	CASSFRSGGASSYNEQFF
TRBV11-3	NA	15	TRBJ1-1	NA	TGTGCCAGCAGCCCCCGGGGGGGGGCGAACACTGAAGCTTTCTTT	CASSPRGGANTEAFF
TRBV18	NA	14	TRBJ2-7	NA	TGTGCCAGCTCACCACCGAGTTATCCCTACGAGCAGTACTTC	CASSPPSYPYEQYF
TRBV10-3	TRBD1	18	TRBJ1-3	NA	TGTGCCGCTCGCGCAATCTGGGCAGGGGGGCTCTCTGGAAACACCATATATTTT	CAARAIWAGGLSGNTIYF
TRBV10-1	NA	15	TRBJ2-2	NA	TGCGCCAGCAGTGATAAGGGGCTACCCACCGGGGAGCTGTTTTTT	CASSDKGLPTGELFF
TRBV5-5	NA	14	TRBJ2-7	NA	TGTGCCAGCAGTTCCGGGATACGGGCCTACGAGCAGTACTTC	CASSSGIRAYEQYF
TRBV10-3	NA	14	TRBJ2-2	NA	TGTGCCATCAAGGGGGGCGCGAACACCGGGGAGCTGTTTTTT	CAIKGGANTGELFF
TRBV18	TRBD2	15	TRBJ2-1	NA	TGTGCCAGCTCCCCCCAGCGGGGGCCTTACAATGAGCAGTTCTTC	CASSPQRGPYNEQFF
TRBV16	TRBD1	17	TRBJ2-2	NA	TGTGCCAGCAGCCAACTACGGACAGGGGCTTCCACCGGGGAGCTGTTTTTT	CASSQLRTGASTGELFF
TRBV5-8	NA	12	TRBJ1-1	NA	TGTGCCAGCAGGGGGTGCTGCACTGAAGCTTTCTTT	CASRGCCTEAFF
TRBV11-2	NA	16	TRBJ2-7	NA	TGTGCCAGCAGCTTAGATTCCGGGGGCCTGACCTACGAGCAGTACTTC	CASSLDSGGLTYEQYF
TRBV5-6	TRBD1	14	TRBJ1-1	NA	TGTGCCAGCAGTTGGAGACAGGGAAACACTGAAGCTTTCTTT	CASSWRQGNTEAFF
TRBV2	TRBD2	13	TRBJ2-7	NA	TGTGCCAGCAGACTAGCGGGGGGAAACGAGCAGTACTTC	CASRLAGGNEQYF